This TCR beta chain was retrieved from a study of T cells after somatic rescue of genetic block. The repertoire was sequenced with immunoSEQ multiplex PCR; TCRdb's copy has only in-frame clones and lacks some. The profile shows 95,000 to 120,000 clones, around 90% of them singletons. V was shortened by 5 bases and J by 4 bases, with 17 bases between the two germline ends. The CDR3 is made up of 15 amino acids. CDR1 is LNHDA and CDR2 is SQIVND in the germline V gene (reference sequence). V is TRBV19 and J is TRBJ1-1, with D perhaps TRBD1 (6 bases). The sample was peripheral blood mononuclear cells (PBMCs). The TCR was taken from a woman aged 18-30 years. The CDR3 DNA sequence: TGTGCCAGTAGTTCCCCGACAGGTGTGTTCACTGAAGCTTTCTTT. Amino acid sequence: CASSSPTGVFTEAFF.